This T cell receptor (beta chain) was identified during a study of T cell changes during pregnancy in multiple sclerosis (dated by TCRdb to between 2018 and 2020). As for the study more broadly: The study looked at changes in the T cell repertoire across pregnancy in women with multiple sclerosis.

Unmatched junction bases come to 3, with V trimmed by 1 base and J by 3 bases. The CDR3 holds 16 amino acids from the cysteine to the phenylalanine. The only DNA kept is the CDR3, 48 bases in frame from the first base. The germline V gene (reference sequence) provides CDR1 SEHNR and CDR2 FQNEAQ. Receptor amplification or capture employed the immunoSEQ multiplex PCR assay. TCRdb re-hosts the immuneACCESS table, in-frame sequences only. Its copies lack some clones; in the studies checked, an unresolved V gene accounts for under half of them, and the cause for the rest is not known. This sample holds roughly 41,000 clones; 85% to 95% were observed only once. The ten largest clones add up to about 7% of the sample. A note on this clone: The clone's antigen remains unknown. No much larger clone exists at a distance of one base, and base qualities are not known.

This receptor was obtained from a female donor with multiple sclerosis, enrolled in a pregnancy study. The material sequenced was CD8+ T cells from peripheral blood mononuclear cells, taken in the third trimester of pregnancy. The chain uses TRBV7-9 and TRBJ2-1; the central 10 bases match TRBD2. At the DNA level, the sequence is TGTGCCAGCAGCTTAGTGGCTAGCGGGGGCTACAATGAGCAGTTCTTC. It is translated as CASSLVASGGYNEQFF.